Shown below are 24 T cell receptor beta chains from a single sample sequenced in a study of blood T cell repertoires in COVID-19. Sequenced by immunoSEQ multiplex PCR; TCRdb stores in-frame clones only, minus some. Among 150,000 or so clones, about 81% were seen once, and the ten largest hold approximately 10%. Sequencing was carried out using peripheral blood. The receptor set was obtained from a human donor in a cohort sampled during active COVID-19.

This sequence joins TRBV5-4 and TRBJ1-2; D remains unclear. The CDR3 contains 14 residues. V shed 0 bases and J shed 8 bases, with 14 bases lying between them. The V gene's germline CDR1 is SGHNT and CDR2 YYREEE (reference sequence). The CDR3: CASSLASAAGGYTF. The CDR3 region has the DNA TGTGCCAGCAGCTTGGCCTCGGCCGCAGGAGGCTACACCTTC.

The J gene is TRBJ2-7, the V gene TRBV7-6; 10 positions agree with TRBD1. Germline values: CDR1 SGHVS, CDR2 FNYEAQ. Trimming took 4 bases from V and 4 from J; bases not matched to a gene: 7. The CDR3 runs 15 residues. DNA of the CDR3: TGTGCCAGCAGCTCCAAGACAGGGGGCAGTTACGAGCAGTACTTC. The encoded protein is CASSSKTGGSYEQYF.

This chain uses TRBV10-3 with TRBJ2-5, with 12 nucleotides matching TRBD2. The CDR3 has 16 residues. In germline, CDR1 is ENHRY, CDR2 SYGVKD. Losses at the gene ends were 4 bases for V and 5 bases for J; bases not matched to a gene: 8. The CDR3, as DNA: TGTGCCATCAGTGGGGCTAGCGGGAGGGCCGGGGAGACCCAGTACTTC. Translation: CAISGASGRAGETQYF.

This clone occurred once. The rearrangement joins TRBV19 to TRBJ2-1, with D tentatively TRBD1 (6 bases). The CDR3 totals 16 residues. CDR1 and CDR2 (germline): LNHDA, SQIVND (reference sequence). V gave up 6 bases and J gave up 2 bases, with 17 bases separating them. The CDR3 protein is CASSQKGGATYNEQFF. CDR3 in DNA: TGTGCCAGTAGCCAAAAAGGGGGAGCCACCTACAATGAGCAGTTCTTC.

The rearrangement joins TRBV6-5 to TRBJ2-5; a weak D match, TRBD2 (6 bases). V shed 0 bases and J shed 2 bases, with 10 bases lying between them. The CDR3 covers 15 residues. Germline CDR1 reads MNHEY; CDR2 reads SVGAGI. CDR3 in amino acids: CASSYSQTRQETQYF. CDR3 sequence (DNA): TGTGCCAGCAGTTACTCACAGACTAGGCAAGAGACCCAGTACTTC.

The CDR3 sequence: CASSWDRVSSGANVLTF. CDR3 DNA: TGTGCCAGCAGTTGGGACAGGGTGAGCTCTGGGGCCAACGTCCTGACTTTC. The rearrangement links TRBV6-2 or TRBV6-3 to TRBJ2-6; 9 bases align to TRBD1. Germline V gives CDR1 MNHEY, CDR2 SVGEGT. This CDR3 contains 17 residues. Losses at the gene ends were 4 bases for V and 0 bases for J; bases not matched to a gene: 4.

V and J are TRBV6-5 and TRBJ2-7; the D gene is possibly TRBD2 (5 bases). V was clipped by 0 bases and J by 0 bases, with 9 bases between them. Germline V gives CDR1 MNHEY, CDR2 SVGAGI. This CDR3 contains 15 residues. The CDR3 protein is CASSYSTMSSYEQYF. The CDR3 DNA follows: TGTGCCAGCAGTTACTCGACTATGAGCTCCTACGAGCAGTACTTC.

The gene calls are TRBV4-1 and TRBJ1-3; 8 bases map to TRBD1. CDR1 MGHRA and CDR2 YSYEKL come from the germline V gene. V lost 6 bases, J lost 7 bases, and 8 bases stayed unmatched. The CDR3 totals 14 residues. Written as DNA, the CDR3 is TGCGCCAGCAGGCGGACAGGGATTGGGAACACCATATATTTT. This encodes CASRRTGIGNTIYF.

The chain joins TRBV7-9 to TRBJ1-2, with a tentative D call TRBD1 (5 bases). The CDR3 runs 13 residues. Trimming removed 3 bases from V and 6 bases from J, with 11 bases in between. CDR1 and CDR2 (germline): SEHNR, FQNEAQ (reference sequence). In DNA form, the CDR3 reads TGTGCCAGCAGCTTGGGCAGGGAGGATGGCTACACCTTC. Its translation is CASSLGREDGYTF.

The chain employs TRBV11-3 and TRBJ2-7; perhaps TRBD1 as D (6 bases). Trimming left V 5 bases short and J 4 bases short, with 12 bases between. CDR1 and CDR2 from the germline V gene are SGHNT and YENEEA. The CDR3 is 13 amino acids. CDR3 amino acids: CASSDTTGYEQYF. CDR3 coding DNA: TGTGCCAGCAGCGACACGACAGGATACGAGCAGTACTTC.

The chain couples TRBV27 to TRBJ2-1; possible D gene TRBD2, 6 bases. V was cut by 6 bases and J by 0 bases, with 15 bases left in between. The CDR3 has 16 residues. Germline V gene data show CDR1 as MNHEY and CDR2 as SMNVEV (reference sequence). The chain's CDR3 is CASRRTSLSSYNEQFF. CDR3 nucleotide sequence: TGTGCCAGCAGACGTACTAGCCTCAGCTCCTACAATGAGCAGTTCTTC.

The sample holds a few counts of this clone. The chain recombines TRBV7-9 with TRBJ2-5; 7 bases are a match to TRBD1. CDR3 size: 14 residues. Trimming at V came to 5 bases and at J to 10 bases, leaving 13 bases not matched to a gene. Per germline, CDR1 SEHNR and CDR2 FQNEAQ (reference sequence). The CDR3 DNA sequence: TGTGCCAGCAGCCACACCGGGACAGACGAAGACCAGTACTTC. Protein sequence: CASSHTGTDEDQYF.

The chain has TRBV28 and TRBJ1-2, with TRBD1 matching over 9 bases. V gave up 10 bases and J gave up 2 bases; unmatched junction bases: 17. This CDR3 comprises 17 residues. CDR1 and CDR2 from the germline V gene are MDHEN and SYDVKM. The CDR3: CATEFTGQGRGNYGYTF. In DNA form, the CDR3 reads TGTGCCACCGAATTTACCGGACAGGGGAGGGGGAACTATGGCTACACCTTC.

The rearrangement joins TRBV6-8 to TRBJ2-3; 9 positions agree with TRBD2. After removal of 0 bases from V and 0 bases from J, the junction contained 7 bases not matched to a gene. Per the germline V gene, CDR1 is MNHGY and CDR2 is SAAAGT. CDR3 length: 18 amino acids. The CDR3 DNA reads TGTGCCAGCAGTTACTCCCCCAGCGGGGGGTGTAGCACAGATACGCAGTATTTT. Its translation is CASSYSPSGGCSTDTQYF.

This rearrangement joins TRBV19 to TRBJ1-2; 10 bases agree with TRBD1. The germline V gene encodes CDR1 LNHDA and CDR2 SQIVND (reference sequence). The V segment lost 6 bases and the J segment 7 bases; nucleotides outside the gene matches: 8. This CDR3 has 14 amino acids. CDR3 DNA: TGTGCCAGTAGCATGGACAGGGGGGCCGGTGGCTACACCTTC. This translates into CASSMDRGAGGYTF.

The J gene is TRBJ2-4, the V gene TRBV19; D is possibly TRBD2 (6 bases). V was trimmed by 7 bases and J by 2 bases, leaving 15 bases between them. The CDR3 is 15 residues long. Germline V CDR1 and CDR2: LNHDA, SQIVND (reference sequence). CDR3 coding DNA: TGTGCCAGTAAGCATTCCGGGGGACCCAAAAACATTCAGTACTTC. It translates to CASKHSGGPKNIQYF.

This clone came up once. The chain is built from TRBV2 and TRBJ2-4; 7 bases align to TRBD1. Germline V gene sequence: CDR1 SNHLY, CDR2 FYNNEI. There are 18 residues in the CDR3. With V trimmed by 7 bases and J by 4 bases, 19 bases remained unmatched. CDR3 coding DNA: TGTGCCAGCAAGAACCTTCGTGATGGGACAGCACTTAAAAACATTCAGTACTTC. The encoded protein is CASKNLRDGTALKNIQYF.

The V gene is TRBV27, the J gene TRBJ2-2, with 8 bases lining up with TRBD2. Germline CDR1 reads MNHEY; CDR2 reads SMNVEV (reference sequence). With 6 bases clipped from V and 5 bases from J, the junction kept 8 bases outside the gene matches. There are 15 residues in the CDR3. The CDR3 DNA reads TGTGCCAGCAGCGCGGGGGGACTAAGGACCGGGGAGCTGTTTTTT. Residues: CASSAGGLRTGELFF.

The rearrangement links TRBV28 to TRBJ1-6, with D perhaps TRBD1 (5 bases). CDR3 length: 13 amino acids. Per the germline V gene, CDR1 is MDHEN and CDR2 is SYDVKM. Trimming pared 7 bases from V and 7 bases from J, leaving 11 bases between. DNA for the CDR3: TGTGCCAGCATCACAGGAAAAAATTCACCCCTCCACTTT. Amino acids: CASITGKNSPLHF.

The chain employs TRBV6-4 and TRBJ1-1; 10 positions agree with TRBD1. CDR3 length: 13 amino acids. Germline values: CDR1 MRHNA, CDR2 SNTAGT. V trimming: 6 bases; J trimming: 7 bases; junction bases outside the gene matches: 5. The CDR3 DNA reads TGTGCCAGCAGAGACAGGGGGCGCGGTGAAGCTTTCTTT. Protein sequence: CASRDRGRGEAFF.

This clone was recorded many times. This CDR3 is also generated by other DNA sequences in the sample. The chain joins TRBV28 to TRBJ2-7; D not resolved. CDR1 MDHEN and CDR2 SYDVKM come from the germline V gene. The CDR3 loop spans 11 amino acids. V was clipped by 5 bases and J by 4 bases, with 6 bases between them. The CDR3 DNA follows: TGTGCCAGCAGTGAGACATACGAGCAGTACTTC. It codes for CASSETYEQYF.

V is TRBV27 and J is TRBJ2-7, with D possibly TRBD1 on 6 matching bases. Trimming shortened V by 2 bases and J by 5 bases, and 16 bases separated the two germline ends. The CDR3 contains 15 residues. Germline CDR1 is MNHEY and CDR2 is SMNVEV (reference sequence). The chain's CDR3 is CASSLKWMGAHEQYF. CDR3 coding DNA: TGTGCCAGCAGTTTAAAATGGATGGGGGCACACGAGCAGTACTTC.

This clone was counted once. The chain employs TRBV7-3 and TRBJ2-1; 13 bases are a match to TRBD2. CDR3 length: 16 amino acids. Germline loops: CDR1 SGHTA, CDR2 FQGTGA. The V segment lost 5 bases and the J segment 4 bases; nucleotides outside the gene matches: 5. Here the CDR3 reads CASSRTSGSGYNEQFF. DNA of the CDR3: TGTGCCAGCAGCCGGACTAGCGGGAGCGGTTACAATGAGCAGTTCTTC.

For the CDR3, the DNA is TGCGCCAGCAGAAGACTAGCAGCAACCGGGGAGCTGTTTTTT. It is translated as CASRRLAATGELFF. The V call is TRBV10-2, the J call TRBJ2-2; 7 bases agree with TRBD2. The CDR3 loop spans 14 amino acids. Germline values: CDR1 WSHSY, CDR2 SAAADI. J was trimmed by 5 bases and V by 6 bases; bases with no gene match: 6.